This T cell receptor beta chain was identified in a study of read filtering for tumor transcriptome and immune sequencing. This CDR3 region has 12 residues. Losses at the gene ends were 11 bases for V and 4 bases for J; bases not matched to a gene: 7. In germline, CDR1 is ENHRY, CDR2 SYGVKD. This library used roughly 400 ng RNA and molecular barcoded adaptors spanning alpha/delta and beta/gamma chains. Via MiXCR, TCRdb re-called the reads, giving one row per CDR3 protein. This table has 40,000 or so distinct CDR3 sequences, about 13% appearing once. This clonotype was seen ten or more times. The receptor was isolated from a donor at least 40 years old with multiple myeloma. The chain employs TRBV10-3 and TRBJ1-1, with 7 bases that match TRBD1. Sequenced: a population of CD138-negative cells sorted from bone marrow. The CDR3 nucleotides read TGTGCCGCCTCGACAGGGAGCACTGAAGCTTTCTTT. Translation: CAASTGSTEAFF.